The next 30 T cell receptor beta chains were all read from a single sample in a study of T cell clonotyping in hematopoietic cell transplantation (dated by TCRdb to the early 2020s). Library method: the immunoSEQ multiplex PCR assay. As stored in TCRdb, this immuneACCESS dataset retains in-frame rearrangements with V and J assigned. A fraction of the clones does not appear; measured against another copy, unresolved V genes explain less than half of the discrepancy, and the remainder lacks a known reason. This sample is represented by 29,000 or so clones; 60% to 85% of them were singletons. Around 7% of the sample is taken by the ten largest. Interpreted using the paper, the time point label stands for: recipient sample about 28 days before transplant, after cytoreduction. This sample comprised peripheral blood mononuclear cells, obtained before stem cell transplant. These receptors were collected from a woman in her 30s with chronic myeloid leukemia. Some clones in this sample may be carry-over from other donors' samples.

The gene calls are TRBV5-4 and TRBJ1-4; D is uncertain. Deletions cut 4 bases from V and 2 bases from J, with 9 bases between. There are 14 residues in the CDR3. Germline lookup yields CDR1 SGHNT and CDR2 YYREEE (reference sequence). The CDR3 reads CASSPAGTNEKLFF. CDR3 coding DNA: TGTGCCAGCAGCCCTGCCGGTACTAATGAAAAACTGTTTTTT.

V usage is TRBV7-6 and J usage is TRBJ1-1, with TRBD1 matching over 7 bases. Germline loops: CDR1 SGHVS, CDR2 FNYEAQ. The CDR3 has 15 amino acids. V lost 2 bases, J lost 4 bases, and 7 bases stayed unmatched. This CDR3 reads CASSLRGRSVTEAFF. As DNA, the CDR3 is TGTGCCAGCAGCTTAAGGGGGCGGTCGGTCACTGAAGCTTTCTTT.

The gene calls are TRBV7-8 and TRBJ1-5; possible D gene TRBD1, 5 bases. Trimming left V 2 bases short and J 5 bases short, with 7 bases between. Germline CDR1 SGHVS, CDR2 FQNEAQ. The CDR3 has 13 residues. CDR3 sequence (DNA): TGTGCCAGCAGCTTAAGGGGCGATCAGCCCCAGCATTTT. It specifies CASSLRGDQPQHF. The variable domain in full, with the rest retrieved from reference TRBV7-8 and TRBJ1-5, is GAGVSQSPRYKVAKRGQDVALRCDPISGHVSLFWYQQALGQGPEFLTYFQNEAQLDKSGLPSDRFFAERPEGSVSTLKIQRTQQEDSAVYLCASSLRGDQPQHFGDGTRLSIL.

J is TRBJ1-1 and V is TRBV20-1; no definite D call. Germline CDR1 and CDR2: DFQATT and SNEGSKA (reference sequence). The CDR3 is 11 residues long. V lost 7 bases and J lost 0, with 6 bases in between. The CDR3: CSGFLNTEAFF. CDR3 nucleotides: TGCAGTGGGTTTTTGAACACTGAAGCTTTCTTT.

The CDR3 spells CASSLRTGRLYTF. DNA of the CDR3: TGTGCCAGCAGCCTTAGGACAGGGCGCCTCTACACCTTC. The V and J genes are TRBV5-6 and TRBJ1-2; 8 nucleotides agree with TRBD1. Trimming removed 4 bases from V and 10 bases from J; junction bases left unmatched: 9. Looked up from germline, CDR1 is SGHDT and CDR2 is YYEEEE. The CDR3 is 13 amino acids. The complete variable domain, with remaining parts taken from reference TRBV5-6 and TRBJ1-2, reads DAGVTQSPTHLIKTRGQQVTLRCSPKSGHDTVSWYQQALGQGPQFIFQYYEEEERQRGNFPDRFSGHQFPNYSSELNVNALLLGDSALYLCASSLRTGRLYTFGSGTRLTVV.

V and J are TRBV6-5 and TRBJ1-6; maybe TRBD1 (5 bases). Germline V CDR1 and CDR2: MNHEY, SVGAGI. This CDR3 is built from 14 residues. V was clipped by 6 bases and J by 7 bases, with 13 bases between them. CDR3 coding DNA: TGTGCCAGCAGCCAGACAGCCACCAATTCACCCCTCCACTTT. This gives the protein CASSQTATNSPLHF.

This clone was seen only a few times. The rearrangement uses TRBV4-3 and TRBJ1-1, with TRBD1 matching 7 bases. CDR3 length: 14 amino acids. Germline V CDR1 and CDR2: LGHNA, YSLEER. V shed 4 bases, J shed 10 bases, and the junction held 12 bases outside the gene matches. In DNA, the CDR3 is TGCGCCAGCAGCCTAAACCGGGACAGCAGCTCAGCTTTCTTT. The encoded protein is CASSLNRDSSSAFF.

The rearrangement joins TRBV7-2 to TRBJ1-6; 7 bases map to TRBD1. Germline V lookup: CDR1 SGHTA, CDR2 FQGNSA. J was trimmed by 9 bases and V by 5 bases; bases with no gene match: 16. This CDR3 is 17 amino acids long. CDR3 sequence reads: CASSTTHLQGGSSPLHF. CDR3 coding DNA: TGTGCCAGCAGCACAACTCACCTCCAGGGGGGAAGTTCACCCCTCCACTTT.

V and J are TRBV5-1 and TRBJ1-1; D is perhaps TRBD1 (6 bases). V lost 4 bases and J lost 4, with 17 bases in between. This CDR3 has 15 amino acids. Germline CDR1 and CDR2: SGHRS and YFSETQ. The CDR3 sequence: CASSPRTAQSTEAFF. As DNA, the CDR3 is TGCGCCAGCAGCCCCCGGACAGCCCAAAGCACTGAAGCTTTCTTT.

V usage is TRBV10-3 and J usage is TRBJ1-1; D remains unclear. V lost 2 bases and J lost 0, with 10 bases in between. The CDR3 consists of 15 residues. Germline V gene lookup returns CDR1 ENHRY and CDR2 SYGVKD. The CDR3 DNA is TGTGCCATCAGTGAGAGTCCAGCCTTGAACACTGAAGCTTTCTTT. Translation gives CAISESPALNTEAFF.

The chain has TRBV4-2 and TRBJ2-7; no clear D gene. The CDR3 extends over 15 amino acids. V gave up 1 base and J gave up 0 bases, with 10 bases separating them. The germline CDR1 and CDR2 sequences are LGHNA and YNFKEQ. The CDR3 bases are TGTGCCAGCAGCCAAGTCGCAGCGACCTCCTACGAGCAGTACTTC. Translating it yields CASSQVAATSYEQYF.

This clone was detected only a few times. The rearrangement uses TRBV12-2 and TRBJ2-7; no DNA check was done on the table's D call, TRBD2. TRBV12-2 is flagged as a pseudogene. The CDR3 is 18 amino acids. Written as DNA, the CDR3 is TGTGCAAGTCGCTTAGCGCCAACCGGGACTAGCGGGGGGCACGAGCAGTACGTC. This encodes CASRLAPTGTSGGHEQYV.

The chain carries TRBV30 and TRBJ2-1, with D unresolved. The CDR3 contains 11 residues. Germline CDR1 and CDR2: GTSNPN and SVGIG (reference sequence). Trimming shortened V by 1 base and J by 6 bases, and 4 bases separated the two germline ends. CDR3 loop: CAWSEGNEQFF. DNA for the CDR3: TGTGCCTGGAGTGAAGGCAATGAGCAGTTCTTC.

The chain joins TRBV7-2 to TRBJ2-7; D unresolved. Per germline, CDR1 SGHTA and CDR2 FQGNSA. The CDR3 is 15 amino acids. V lost 1 base and J lost 4, with 14 bases in between. DNA for the CDR3: TGTGCCAGCAGCTTAGGCAAGAGACCTGTATACGAGCAGTACTTC. It encodes CASSLGKRPVYEQYF.

The rearrangement joins TRBV5-1 to TRBJ2-2, with D maybe TRBD2 (5 bases). V was pared by 1 base and J by 6 bases, with 10 bases between. The germline V gene encodes CDR1 SGHRS and CDR2 YFSETQ. The CDR3 runs to 14 residues. The CDR3 sequence is CASSLYLASGELFF. CDR3 nucleotide sequence: TGCGCCAGCAGCTTGTATCTAGCCTCCGGGGAGCTGTTTTTT.

The chain carries TRBV7-6 and TRBJ1-5, with TRBD1 identical over 10 bases. J was trimmed by 10 bases and V by 6 bases; bases with no gene match: 6. The CDR3 totals 13 residues. Germline-derived CDR1 and CDR2 are SGHVS and FNYEAQ. The CDR3 spells CASSPDRGQPQHF. The CDR3 DNA follows: TGTGCCAGCAGTCCCGACAGGGGGCAACCCCAGCATTTT.

V is TRBV6-4 and J is TRBJ1-1, with D possibly TRBD1 on 6 matching bases. Germline CDR1 and CDR2: MRHNA and SNTAGT. Trimming left V 10 bases short and J 1 base short, with 10 bases between. The CDR3 is 12 residues long. This chain's CDR3 is CAITGQNTEAFF. The DNA of the CDR3 is TGTGCCATCACGGGACAGAACACTGAAGCTTTCTTT.

This clone was found once. The chain is built from TRBV7-2 and TRBJ2-5; 10 positions match TRBD2. The CDR3 is made up of 15 amino acids. Germline trimming cut 5 bases from V and 1 base from J; bases unmatched to any gene: 4. CDR1 is SGHTA and CDR2 is FQGNSA in the germline V gene. Here the CDR3 DNA reads TGTGCCAGCAGCAAACTAGCGGGGCTCCAAGAGACCCAGTACTTC. Its protein product is CASSKLAGLQETQYF.

This clone was found a few times. This chain uses TRBV7-9 with TRBJ1-1; no clear D. Germline values: CDR1 SEHNR, CDR2 FQNEAQ (reference sequence). The CDR3 runs to 14 residues. The germline V and J ends were trimmed by 3 bases and 4 bases, with 12 bases remaining between them. In DNA, the CDR3 is TGTGCCAGCAGCTTCACAGCTTCCGGCACTGAAGCTTTCTTT. As protein: CASSFTASGTEAFF.

V gene TRBV19 combines with J gene TRBJ1-2; 8 bases are a match to TRBD1. The CDR3 covers 15 residues. The V segment lost 6 bases and the J segment 3 bases; nucleotides outside the gene matches: 9. Per germline, CDR1 LNHDA and CDR2 SQIVND (reference sequence). For the CDR3, the DNA is TGTGCCAGTAGCCCCTATGGGGGACAGGACTATGGCTACACCTTC. Translating gives CASSPYGGQDYGYTF.

The chain links TRBV5-6 to TRBJ1-1; tentatively, D is TRBD1 (5 bases). Trimming cost V 2 bases and J 4 bases, with 12 bases left between them. The germline V gene has CDR1 SGHDT and CDR2 YYEEEE. CDR3 length equals 14 residues. The CDR3, as DNA: TGTGCCAGCAGCTTAACGACAGTGGGCACTGAAGCTTTCTTT. It specifies CASSLTTVGTEAFF.

The V gene is TRBV4-2, the J gene TRBJ1-2; no firm D call. The V gene's germline CDR1 is LGHNA and CDR2 YNFKEQ. The CDR3 loop spans 14 amino acids. V lost 1 base to trimming and J lost 5 bases, with 11 bases between them. CDR3 DNA: TGTGCCAGCAGCCAAGGACCTAGGTTTTATGGCTACACCTTC. It codes for CASSQGPRFYGYTF.

The chain couples TRBV6-1 to TRBJ1-2, with a weak D call TRBD1 (5 bases). Germline V gene data show CDR1 as MNHNS and CDR2 as SASEGT. CDR3 size: 15 residues. Trimming took off 2 bases at V and 4 bases at J, with 14 bases between the two ends. Written as DNA, the CDR3 is TGTGCCAGCAGTGAAAGCCAGGGTAAATTCTATGGCTACACCTTC. Residues: CASSESQGKFYGYTF.

The DNA for the CDR3 is TGTGCCAGCAGACTTGACAGATTCTACGAGCAGTACTTC. Protein sequence: CASRLDRFYEQYF. The chain has TRBV5-8 and TRBJ2-7; D is perhaps TRBD1 (5 bases). Trimming took 5 bases from V and 3 from J, leaving 12 bases between them. The CDR3 consists of 13 residues. Germline V gene data show CDR1 as SGHTS and CDR2 as YDEGEE.

V and J are TRBV5-1 and TRBJ1-2; a possible D gene is TRBD1 (6 bases). Germline CDR1 is SGHRS and CDR2 is YFSETQ. Trimming removed 5 bases at V and 3 bases at J, with 23 bases between. CDR3 length: 17 residues. The CDR3 here is CASSIGPNREQDYGYTF. In DNA form, the CDR3 reads TGCGCCAGCAGTATCGGGCCGAACAGGGAACAGGACTATGGCTACACCTTC.

The rearrangement uses TRBV19 and TRBJ2-3, with D maybe TRBD2 (5 bases). Trimming cost V 3 bases and J 4 bases, with 11 bases left between them. Germline CDR1 LNHDA, CDR2 SQIVND (reference sequence). This CDR3 region has 14 residues. The CDR3 sequence: CASSIFRGADTQYF. The CDR3 DNA is TGTGCCAGTAGTATCTTTCGGGGAGCAGATACGCAGTATTTT.

This clone was observed a handful of times. The CDR3 loop reads CASSLVAGATGELFF. DNA for the CDR3: TGCGCCAGCAGCTTGGTTGCGGGGGCGACCGGGGAGCTGTTTTTT. The chain uses TRBV5-1 and TRBJ2-2; a weak D match, TRBD2 (7 bases). Per the germline V gene, CDR1 is SGHRS and CDR2 is YFSETQ. There are 15 residues in the CDR3. Trimming took 0 bases from V and 5 from J, leaving 11 bases between them.

The chain has TRBV5-1 and TRBJ1-6; D uncertain. The CDR3 extends over 14 amino acids. Trimming removed 0 bases from V and 8 bases from J, with 9 bases in between. Germline CDR1 SGHRS, CDR2 YFSETQ. The CDR3 region is CASSLASLDSPLHF. The CDR3, as DNA: TGCGCCAGCAGCTTGGCCAGCTTAGATTCACCCCTCCACTTT.

CDR3 DNA: TGTGCCACCAGCATTGGGGACAGTTTGAACACTGAAGCTTTCTTT. This translates into CATSIGDSLNTEAFF. The rearrangement joins TRBV15 to TRBJ1-1, with TRBD1 matching over 7 bases. From germline, CDR1 is LNHNV and CDR2 YYDKDF (reference sequence). The trim removed 4 bases at V and 0 bases at J, leaving 5 bases unmatched. This CDR3 region has 15 residues.

The rearrangement uses TRBV6-5 and TRBJ1-3; unclear D gene. The CDR3 loop spans 13 amino acids. Germline V gene data show CDR1 as MNHEY and CDR2 as SVGAGI. V lost 4 bases to trimming and J lost 0 bases, with 4 bases between them. The CDR3 nucleotides are TGTGCCAGCAGTTTAGGCTCTGGAAACACCATATATTTT. This sequence encodes CASSLGSGNTIYF.